The 17 T cell receptor beta chains reported below all come from one sample, sequenced in a study of T cell responses to AZD1222 COVID-19 vaccine. Here immunoSEQ multiplex PCR was the method, and the copy in TCRdb shows in-frame clones only, minus some. Found here are 140,000 to 150,000 clones, roughly 90% of them singletons; the top ten hold roughly 3.7%. The source was peripheral blood, collected on day 0 of AZD1222 vaccination. The receptors originated from an adult in good health.

This clone was recorded only once. The chain has TRBV14 and TRBJ2-3; no clear D gene. Trimming pared 1 base from V and 6 bases from J, leaving 5 bases between. CDR3 length equals 12 residues. Germline V gives CDR1 SGHDN, CDR2 FVKESK. CDR3: CASSQVRDTQYF. DNA of the CDR3: TGTGCCAGCAGCCAAGTGAGGGATACGCAGTATTTT.

The chain recombines TRBV6-5 with TRBJ2-3, with 8 bases matching TRBD2. V shed 4 bases, J shed 6 bases, and the junction held 6 bases outside the gene matches. CDR3 length: 14 residues. Germline V gene data show CDR1 as MNHEY and CDR2 as SVGAGI. CDR3 loop: CASSSGLAVDTQYF. The CDR3, as DNA: TGTGCCAGCAGTTCTGGACTAGCAGTGGATACGCAGTATTTT.

The rearrangement links TRBV5-8 to TRBJ2-7, with TRBD1 identical over 9 bases. Trimming at V came to 6 bases and at J to 2 bases, leaving 9 bases not matched to a gene. Germline loops: CDR1 SGHTS, CDR2 YDEGEE. The CDR3 has 15 amino acids. The CDR3 nucleotides are TGTGCCAGCACCCCTCCCGGGACAGGGACCTACGAGCAGTACTTC. Its translation: CASTPPGTGTYEQYF.

The chain couples TRBV7-2 to TRBJ2-2; D gene uncertain. CDR1 and CDR2 from the germline V gene are SGHTA and FQGNSA. The CDR3 consists of 13 residues. Trimming cost V 2 bases and J 2 bases, with 3 bases left between them. For the CDR3, the DNA is TGTGCCAGCAGCTTAATCAACACCGGGGAGCTGTTTTTT. This gives the protein CASSLINTGELFF.

This clone showed up just once. This chain connects TRBV5-4 to TRBJ2-4, with 11 bases lining up with TRBD1. The CDR3 is 16 amino acids. Germline CDR1 is SGHNT and CDR2 is YYREEE (reference sequence). V lost 4 bases, J lost 9 bases, and 12 bases stayed unmatched. DNA of the CDR3: TGTGCCAGCAGCACCGGGACAGGGGGGATTATTATCATTCAGTACTTC. Translation: CASSTGTGGIIIIQYF.

V gene TRBV10-3 combines with J gene TRBJ2-2; D may be TRBD2 (6 bases). CDR3 length equals 19 residues. Germline lookup yields CDR1 ENHRY and CDR2 SYGVKD. V gave up 4 bases and J gave up 0 bases, with 21 bases separating them. CDR3 sequence reads: CAISVGFGGIEANTGELFF. In DNA, the CDR3 is TGTGCCATCAGTGTGGGGTTTGGGGGGATCGAAGCGAACACCGGGGAGCTGTTTTTT.

The chain links TRBV10-3 to TRBJ1-4; maybe TRBD1 (5 bases). The ends were cut back, 5 bases at V and 0 bases at J, with 10 bases in the middle. The germline V gene has CDR1 ENHRY and CDR2 SYGVKD. The CDR3 length is 15 residues. Here the CDR3 reads CAISKDSATNEKLFF. CDR3 in DNA: TGTGCCATCAGTAAAGACAGTGCAACTAATGAAAAACTGTTTTTT.

The chain combines TRBV7-2 with TRBJ1-4; maybe TRBD1 (6 bases). Trimming pared 4 bases from V and 4 bases from J, leaving 19 bases between. The germline CDR1 and CDR2 sequences are SGHTA and FQGNSA. The CDR3 has 17 amino acids. The CDR3 here is CASSSRGLATLNEKLFF. The CDR3 DNA reads TGTGCCAGCAGCTCGCGGGGGCTCGCGACCCTTAATGAAAAACTGTTTTTT.

As for this clone: Within the sample, other DNA sequences also encode this same CDR3. The V call is TRBV12-3 or TRBV12-4, the J call TRBJ1-1; D call uncertain. The CDR3 loop spans 12 amino acids. The germline V and J ends were trimmed by 6 bases and 5 bases, with 10 bases remaining between them. Here the CDR3 DNA reads TGTGCCAGCAGCTACTCGGAGACTGAAGCTTTCTTT. This translates into CASSYSETEAFF.

The chain couples TRBV2 to TRBJ1-1, with unresolved D. The ends were cut back, 4 bases at V and 5 bases at J, with 14 bases in the middle. Germline V gene sequence: CDR1 SNHLY, CDR2 FYNNEI. The CDR3 is 14 amino acids. The CDR3 DNA is TGTGCCAGCAGTGGCGCGCGACCGGGGACTGAAGCTTTCTTT. Translated, it gives CASSGARPGTEAFF.

Comments on this clone: Other DNA sequences of this sample code for an identical CDR3. The chain joins TRBV5-6 to TRBJ1-5; no reliable D call. V was trimmed by 0 bases and J by 1 base, leaving 11 bases between them. Germline lookup yields CDR1 SGHDT and CDR2 YYEEEE. The CDR3 extends over 16 amino acids. CDR3 amino acids: CASSLGAGFSNQPQHF. The CDR3 DNA is TGTGCCAGCAGCTTGGGTGCGGGGTTCAGCAATCAGCCCCAGCATTTT.

On this clone itself: This same CDR3 is encoded by further DNA sequences in the sample. The chain carries TRBV12-5 and TRBJ1-5; D uncertain. Trimming took 3 bases from V and 6 from J, leaving 3 bases between them. The CDR3 consists of 11 residues. Germline lookup yields CDR1 LGHNT and CDR2 FRNRAP. CDR3 residues: CASGLGQPQHF. CDR3 nucleotides: TGTGCTAGTGGTTTAGGTCAGCCCCAGCATTTT.

The gene calls are TRBV27 and TRBJ1-2; tentative D call: TRBD1 (6 bases). Germline V gives CDR1 MNHEY, CDR2 SMNVEV (reference sequence). Trimming shortened V by 5 bases and J by 7 bases, and 20 bases separated the two germline ends. This CDR3 has 15 amino acids. The CDR3 DNA is TGTGCCAGCAGTGTAACTGCTGCGGGGGCGGGTGGCTACACCTTC. It specifies CASSVTAAGAGGYTF.

V gene TRBV28 combines with J gene TRBJ2-7; 7 nucleotides match TRBD1. Germline CDR1 MDHEN, CDR2 SYDVKM. The V gene end was trimmed by 5 bases and the J gene end by 3 bases; junction bases not matched to a gene: 7. The CDR3 consists of 14 residues. CDR3 DNA sequence: TGTGCCAGCAGTCCACCGGGACAGAGCTACGAGCAGTACTTC. It translates to CASSPPGQSYEQYF. Full variable domain (missing parts from reference TRBV28 and TRBJ2-7): DVKVTQSSRYLVKRTGEKVFLECVQDMDHENMFWYRQDPGLGLRLIYFSYDVKMKEKGDIPEGYSVSREKKERFSLILESASTNQTSMYLCASSPPGQSYEQYFGPGTRLTVT.

The chain has TRBV5-1 and TRBJ1-1; D remains ambiguous. The germline gives CDR1 SGHRS, CDR2 YFSETQ. Trimming pared 4 bases from V and 4 bases from J, leaving 17 bases between. CDR3 length: 15 amino acids. CDR3 sequence reads: CASSPAGGMGTEAFF. DNA for the CDR3: TGCGCCAGCAGCCCGGCGGGAGGGATGGGCACTGAAGCTTTCTTT.

The chain has TRBV7-2 and TRBJ1-1, with D possibly matching TRBD1 (6 bases). This CDR3 spans 16 amino acids. The germline V and J ends were trimmed by 2 bases and 0 bases, with 13 bases remaining between them. CDR1 SGHTA and CDR2 FQGNSA come from the germline V gene. The CDR3 region has the DNA TGTGCCAGCAGCTTAAGGGGGGGCAAAGTGAACACTGAAGCTTTCTTT. Protein: CASSLRGGKVNTEAFF.

The chain has TRBV27 and TRBJ2-1; no definite D call. Trimming cost V 6 bases and J 2 bases, with 11 bases left between them. The V gene's germline CDR1 is MNHEY and CDR2 SMNVEV (reference sequence). The CDR3 is 14 amino acids. The CDR3 sequence is CASRGTPPYNEQFF. CDR3 sequence (DNA): TGTGCCAGCAGAGGAACACCACCCTACAATGAGCAGTTCTTC.